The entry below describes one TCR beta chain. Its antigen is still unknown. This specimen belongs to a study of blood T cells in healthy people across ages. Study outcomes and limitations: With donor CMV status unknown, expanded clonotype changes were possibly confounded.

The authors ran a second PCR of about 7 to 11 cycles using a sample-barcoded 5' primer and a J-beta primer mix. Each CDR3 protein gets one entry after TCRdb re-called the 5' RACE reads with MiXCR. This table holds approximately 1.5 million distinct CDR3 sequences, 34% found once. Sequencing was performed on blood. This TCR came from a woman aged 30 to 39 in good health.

This CDR3 reads CASSEDRTKTSGTYNEQFF. DNA for the CDR3: TGTGCCAGCAGTGAAGACCGTACTAAAACTAGCGGGACCTACAATGAGCAGTTCTTC. The chain employs TRBV2 and TRBJ2-1; 10 nucleotides line up with TRBD2. V was clipped by 1 base and J by 2 bases; unmatched bases: 11. Per germline, CDR1 SNHLY and CDR2 FYNNEI. CDR3 length: 19 amino acids.